Included here is one T cell receptor (beta chain) sequence, with context. The antigen remains unidentified. Vbeta (60) and Jbeta (13) primers were used in the PCR. Measured with immunoSEQ multiplex PCR; TCRdb has only the in-frame clones, and not every one. The sample has some 210,000 clones, about 72% seen once. CDR1 is SNHLY and CDR2 is FYNNEI in the germline V gene. The CDR3 loop spans 11 amino acids. The sample comes from a study of cytomegalovirus exposure and HLA in healthy donors. General study results and limits: Excluded were some V segments that proved indistinguishable, including TRBV6-2 and TRBV6-3. As a later analysis revealed, the rate of TCR association differed by HLA locus, with DRB1 most and HLA-C fewest. Cytomegalovirus association was assigned to about 150 TCR beta chains.

The receptor was derived from a male donor in good health and CMV-seronegative. This chain uses TRBV2 with TRBJ2-5; a possible D gene is TRBD1 (6 bases). The J call is uncertain, as TRBJ2-7 better fits the DNA end. The sample taken for sequencing was PBMCs. This CDR3 reads CASDRSYEQYF. Here the CDR3 DNA reads TGTGCCAGCGACAGGTCCTACGAGCAGTACTTC.